Below, 24 T cell receptor beta chains from the same sample are listed, as sequenced in a study of T cells after yellow fever vaccination. TCRdb reanalysed the 5' RACE reads using MiXCR and keeps one entry per CDR3 protein. This sample has 500,000 to 550,000 distinct CDR3 sequences, with 20% to 25% found just once. This material consisted of PBMCs, taken about 20 days after the first yellow fever vaccination. The receptors were gathered from a man between 18 and 35 years old who received the YFV17D yellow fever vaccine.

The genes are TRBV6-6 and TRBJ2-4; D may be TRBD1 (5 bases). The CDR3 sequence is 11 residues long. Per germline, CDR1 MNHNY and CDR2 SVGAGI (reference sequence). The ends were cut back, 2 bases at V and 9 bases at J, with 5 bases in the middle. Written as DNA, the CDR3 is TGTGCCAGCAGTTACAGGGGCATTCAGTACTTC. Its protein product is CASSYRGIQYF.

This clonotype was seen a few times. V and J are TRBV2 and TRBJ1-1, with no clear D. With 8 bases removed from V and 5 bases from J, the gap between germline ends came to 24 bases. The CDR3 spans 16 residues. Germline assignment: CDR1 SNHLY and CDR2 FYNNEI. Here the CDR3 DNA reads TGTGCCAGCCGACTCCCGAGGAAGATATGGGGTACTGAAGCTTTCTTT. Its protein is CASRLPRKIWGTEAFF.

V gene TRBV7-9 combines with J gene TRBJ2-2; D tentatively reads TRBD1 or TRBD2 (6 bases each). Germline V CDR1 and CDR2: SEHNR, FQNEAQ (reference sequence). The CDR3 loop spans 16 amino acids. The V and J ends lost 5 bases and 2 bases respectively, with 15 bases between them. DNA for the CDR3: TGTGCCAGCAGCATGTTCACGGGGGCTAACACCGGGGAGCTGTTTTTT. This codes for CASSMFTGANTGELFF. The whole variable domain, remainder taken from reference TRBV7-9 and TRBJ2-2, is DTGVSQNPRHKITKRGQNVTFRCDPISEHNRLYWYRQTLGQGPEFLTYFQNEAQLEKSRLLSDRFSAERPKGSFSTLEIQRTEQGDSAMYLCASSMFTGANTGELFFGEGSRLTVL.

The chain links TRBV24-1 to TRBJ2-1; TRBD2 aligns across 8 bases. With V trimmed by 9 bases and J by 3 bases, 6 bases remained unmatched. This CDR3 is built from 14 residues. Germline V gene sequence: CDR1 KGHDR, CDR2 SFDVKD. In DNA, the CDR3 is TGTGCCACCGGAGTTAGCGGGAACTACAATGAGCAGTTCTTC. Its translation is CATGVSGNYNEQFF.

This clonotype was counted a few times. The J gene is TRBJ2-6, the V gene TRBV6-4; the D gene could be TRBD1 or TRBD2 (5 bases each). The CDR3 spans 15 residues. Germline values: CDR1 MRHNA, CDR2 SNTAGT. Trimming took 4 bases from V and 2 from J, leaving 9 bases between them. The CDR3 nucleotides are TGTGCCAGCAGTGCTGGGGGTGCTGGGGCCAACGTCCTGACTTTC. This translates into CASSAGGAGANVLTF.

The chain uses TRBV20-1 and TRBJ1-1; D is unresolved. The ends were cut back, 6 bases at V and 0 bases at J, with 11 bases in the middle. The germline V gene encodes CDR1 DFQATT and CDR2 SNEGSKA (reference sequence). The CDR3 is 13 amino acids. CDR3 nucleotide sequence: TGCAGTGCCGGGTTGGGGATGAACACTGAAGCTTTCTTT. Its translation is CSAGLGMNTEAFF.

This chain connects TRBV4-1 to TRBJ1-5; D perhaps matches TRBD1 (5 bases). CDR1 is MGHRA, CDR2 YSYEKL, per germline. The CDR3 contains 15 residues. V lost 1 base and J 4 bases, leaving 11 bases between the germline ends. The CDR3 sequence is CASSQVSGDNQPQHF. The CDR3 DNA reads TGCGCCAGCAGCCAAGTCTCGGGGGATAATCAGCCCCAGCATTTT.

Only one count was recorded for this clonotype. The rearrangement joins TRBV7-9 to TRBJ2-2, with TRBD2 as a possible D gene (6 bases). With 3 bases removed from V and 6 bases from J, the gap between germline ends came to 14 bases. The CDR3 sequence is 15 residues long. Germline values: CDR1 SEHNR, CDR2 FQNEAQ (reference sequence). CDR3 nucleotides: TGTGCCAGCAGCTTCAGATCTAGCGTTTCCGGGGAGCTGTTTTTT. This sequence encodes CASSFRSSVSGELFF.

J is TRBJ2-1 and V is TRBV5-5, with 9 bases fitting TRBD2. This CDR3 comprises 17 residues. Germline assignment: CDR1 SGHKS and CDR2 YYEKEE (reference sequence). The ends lost 1 base at V and 7 bases at J; junction bases unmatched: 12. The CDR3 DNA follows: TGTGCCAGCAGCTTGCCCATCCTAGCGGGGTCGGTAAATGAGCAGTTCTTC. Residues: CASSLPILAGSVNEQFF.

V and J are TRBV7-2 and TRBJ2-7; D tentatively fits TRBD1 or TRBD2 (5 bases each). Germline CDR1 and CDR2: SGHTA and FQGNSA. V was pared by 0 bases and J by 5 bases, with 11 bases between. This CDR3 has 14 amino acids. CDR3 region: CASSLAGDRHEQYV. Written as DNA, the CDR3 is TGTGCCAGCAGCTTAGCCGGGGACCGCCACGAGCAGTACGTC.

There are a few counts of this clonotype. V is TRBV20-1 and J is TRBJ2-6, with a possible D match to TRBD1 (5 bases). The V gene's germline CDR1 is DFQATT and CDR2 SNEGSKA (reference sequence). The CDR3 length is 16 residues. The ends were cut back, 3 bases at V and 2 bases at J, with 14 bases in the middle. DNA for the CDR3: TGCAGTGCTAGGGGGCTCGGCAGTACTGGGGCCAACGTCCTGACTTTC. It encodes CSARGLGSTGANVLTF.

This clonotype was counted only a few times. The chain is built from TRBV7-9 and TRBJ2-1; the D is unclear. The CDR3 runs to 10 residues. Germline V gene lookup returns CDR1 SEHNR and CDR2 FQNEAQ (reference sequence). Trimming took off 5 bases at V and 8 bases at J, with 4 bases between the two ends. CDR3 loop: CASSPDEQFF. As DNA, the CDR3 is TGTGCCAGCAGCCCCGATGAGCAGTTCTTC. The entire variable domain, with the rest obtained from reference TRBV7-9 and TRBJ2-1, is as follows: DTGVSQNPRHKITKRGQNVTFRCDPISEHNRLYWYRQTLGQGPEFLTYFQNEAQLEKSRLLSDRFSAERPKGSFSTLEIQRTEQGDSAMYLCASSPDEQFFGPGTRLTVL.

This clonotype was counted a few times. The chain has TRBV5-5 and TRBJ2-7; D gene ambiguous. V gave up 2 bases and J gave up 2 bases, with 8 bases separating them. Germline V gene data show CDR1 as SGHKS and CDR2 as YYEKEE (reference sequence). The CDR3 consists of 13 residues. This chain's CDR3 is CASSFGYTYEQYF. The DNA for the CDR3 is TGTGCCAGCAGCTTCGGGTATACCTACGAGCAGTACTTC.

Only a few counts were recorded for this clonotype. The V call is TRBV29-1, the J call TRBJ2-3, with D possibly TRBD2 on 6 matching bases. This CDR3 comprises 12 residues. Germline V gene lookup returns CDR1 SQVTM and CDR2 ANQGSEA. Trimming left V 4 bases short and J 4 bases short, with 9 bases between. CDR3 protein: CSVASGADTQYF. Written as DNA, the CDR3 is TGCAGCGTTGCCTCGGGGGCAGATACGCAGTATTTT.

This chain uses TRBV2 with TRBJ1-1; the D gene is possibly TRBD1 (5 bases). Trimming removed 9 bases from V and 3 bases from J, with 17 bases in between. Germline CDR1 is SNHLY and CDR2 is FYNNEI. There are 14 residues in the CDR3. The CDR3 loop is CARPTAGEDTEAFF. CDR3 DNA: TGTGCCAGGCCGACGGCGGGGGAGGACACTGAAGCTTTCTTT.

V is TRBV6-2 or TRBV6-3 and J is TRBJ2-1; 8 positions match TRBD2. This CDR3 is 15 amino acids long. The J segment lost 4 bases and the V segment lost 5 bases, leaving 7 bases of the junction unmatched. Germline assignment: CDR1 MNHEY and CDR2 SVGEGT. CDR3 sequence: CASSGLAGPYNEQFF. For the CDR3, the DNA is TGTGCCAGCAGTGGATTAGCGGGGCCTTACAATGAGCAGTTCTTC.

This clonotype was seen many times. This chain joins TRBV7-9 and TRBJ1-1; D unclear. The CDR3 has 15 residues. From germline, CDR1 is SEHNR and CDR2 FQNEAQ (reference sequence). Trimming cost V 0 bases and J 3 bases, with 11 bases left between them. The CDR3 region is CASSLAVGPYTEAFF. For the CDR3, the DNA is TGTGCCAGCAGCTTAGCAGTAGGTCCGTACACTGAAGCTTTCTTT.

The CDR3 DNA reads TGTGCCAGCAGCCCCGACAGGGGGCGCCTCAATGAGCAGTTCTTC. Its protein product is CASSPDRGRLNEQFF. The V call is TRBV7-8, the J call TRBJ2-1; 10 bases map to TRBD1. Trimming at V came to 5 bases and at J to 6 bases, leaving 7 bases not matched to a gene. The CDR3 has 15 amino acids. Germline lookup yields CDR1 SGHVS and CDR2 FQNEAQ.

This clonotype came up a few times. This chain uses TRBV20-1 with TRBJ2-4; D perhaps matches TRBD1 (7 bases). Trimming cost V 7 bases and J 9 bases, with 13 bases left between them. There are 11 residues in the CDR3. The germline V gene encodes CDR1 DFQATT and CDR2 SNEGSKA (reference sequence). CDR3 protein: CSELRGAIQYF. The CDR3 bases are TGCAGTGAGCTCAGGGGGGCCATTCAGTACTTC.

The genes are TRBV4-2 and TRBJ1-4, with D uncertain. The CDR3 contains 15 residues. The germline V gene has CDR1 LGHNA and CDR2 YNFKEQ. V lost 1 base, J lost 6 bases, and 12 bases lay in between. Here the CDR3 reads CASSQVWARDEKLFF. The CDR3, as DNA: TGTGCCAGCAGCCAAGTGTGGGCGCGAGATGAAAAACTGTTTTTT.

This clonotype appeared a single time. The chain has TRBV4-1 and TRBJ1-2; D call uncertain. The CDR3 is 14 residues long. The V gene lost 4 bases and the J gene lost 5 bases, with 14 bases spanning the gap. Per the germline V gene, CDR1 is MGHRA and CDR2 is YSYEKL. This chain's CDR3 is CASSPLAERYGYTF. DNA of the CDR3: TGCGCCAGCAGCCCCCTGGCGGAGAGATATGGCTACACCTTC.

This sequence joins TRBV5-1 and TRBJ2-3; D may be TRBD1 (6 bases). The V end lost 0 bases, the J end lost 6 bases, and 11 bases lay between the germline ends. The V gene's germline CDR1 is SGHRS and CDR2 YFSETQ. This CDR3 has 14 residues. The CDR3, as DNA: TGCGCCAGCAGCTTGGGACAGGTTTCGGATACGCAGTATTTT. Translating it yields CASSLGQVSDTQYF.

The rearrangement joins TRBV6-5 to TRBJ2-2; 9 bases are a match to TRBD2. Germline V gives CDR1 MNHEY, CDR2 SVGAGI. The CDR3 covers 19 residues. With V trimmed by 0 bases and J by 2 bases, 10 bases remained unmatched. Here the CDR3 DNA reads TGTGCCAGCAGTTACTCGAAGTTAGCGGGGGCACTAAACACCGGGGAGCTGTTTTTT. Its translation is CASSYSKLAGALNTGELFF.

This sequence joins TRBV19 and TRBJ1-1; a possible D gene is TRBD1 (5 bases). The germline gives CDR1 LNHDA, CDR2 SQIVND (reference sequence). The germline V and J ends were trimmed by 4 bases and 3 bases, with 18 bases remaining between them. CDR3 length equals 16 residues. DNA of the CDR3: TGTGCCAGTAGTAGTTTCGAGGGACCGCGGGACACTGAAGCTTTCTTT. Protein sequence: CASSSFEGPRDTEAFF.